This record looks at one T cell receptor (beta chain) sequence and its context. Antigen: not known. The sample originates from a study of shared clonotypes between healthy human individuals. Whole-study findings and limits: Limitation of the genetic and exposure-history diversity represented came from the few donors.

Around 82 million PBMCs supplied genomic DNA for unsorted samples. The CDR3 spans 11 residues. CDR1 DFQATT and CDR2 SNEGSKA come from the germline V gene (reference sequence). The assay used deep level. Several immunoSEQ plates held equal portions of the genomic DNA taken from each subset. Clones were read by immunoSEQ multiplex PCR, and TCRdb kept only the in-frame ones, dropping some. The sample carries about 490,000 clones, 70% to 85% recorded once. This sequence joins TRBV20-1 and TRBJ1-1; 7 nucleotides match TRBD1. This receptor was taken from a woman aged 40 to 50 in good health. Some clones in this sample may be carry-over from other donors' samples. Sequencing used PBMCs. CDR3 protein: CRGQGGSEAFF. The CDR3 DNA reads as TGCAGAGGGCAGGGGGGATCTGAAGCTTTCTTT.